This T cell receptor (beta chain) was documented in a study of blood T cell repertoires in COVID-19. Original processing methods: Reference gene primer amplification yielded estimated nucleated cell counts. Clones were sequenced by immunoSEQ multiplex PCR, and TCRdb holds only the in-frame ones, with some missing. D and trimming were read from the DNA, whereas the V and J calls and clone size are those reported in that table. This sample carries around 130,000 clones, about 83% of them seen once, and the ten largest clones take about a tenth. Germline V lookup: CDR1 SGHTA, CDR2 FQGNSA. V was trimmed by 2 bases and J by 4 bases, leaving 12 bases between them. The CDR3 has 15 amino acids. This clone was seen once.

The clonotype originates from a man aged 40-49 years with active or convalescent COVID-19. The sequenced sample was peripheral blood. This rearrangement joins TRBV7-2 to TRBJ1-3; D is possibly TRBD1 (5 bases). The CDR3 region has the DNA TGTGCCAGCAGCTTATTGGGGCTGCCCGGAAACACCATATATTTT. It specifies CASSLLGLPGNTIYF.